These 12 T cell receptor beta chains came from one sample sequenced in a study of regulatory T cells in long-lasting Graves disease. The time point: persistent/refractory GD, antithyroid drugs over 5 years with positive TRAb. Extracted PBMC RNA gave rise to the TCR library. TCR beta libraries were built with iRepertoire HTBI primers and Arm-PCR of CDR3 regions. Via MiXCR, TCRdb re-called the multiplex PCR reads, giving one row per CDR3 protein. The sample includes roughly 500,000 distinct CDR3 sequences, less than 25% of them seen just once. The input for sequencing was peripheral blood mononuclear cells (PBMCs), taken when the disease was refractory, from a patient treated with antithyroid drugs. Receptor source: a female donor with Graves disease.

This clonotype was counted at least ten times. This chain uses TRBV19 with TRBJ2-5; 13 bases fit TRBD2. Germline V lookup: CDR1 LNHDA, CDR2 SQIVND (reference sequence). CDR3 length equals 15 residues. Trimming cost V 7 bases and J 5 bases; bases outside gene matches: 7. The chain's CDR3 is CASKGLAGDSETQYF. The DNA for the CDR3 is TGTGCCAGTAAAGGACTAGCGGGGGATTCGGAGACCCAGTACTTC. Variable domain in full (rest from reference TRBV19 and TRBJ2-5): DGGITQSPKYLFRKEGQNVTLSCEQNLNHDAMYWYRQDPGQGLRLIYYSQIVNDFQKGDIAEGYSVSREKKESFPLTVTSAQKNPTAFYLCASKGLAGDSETQYFGPGTRLLVL.

This clonotype was observed a handful of times. The rearrangement uses TRBV2 and TRBJ1-1, with D possibly TRBD1 on 6 matching bases. The germline gives CDR1 SNHLY, CDR2 FYNNEI. The V and J ends lost 2 bases and 2 bases respectively, with 9 bases between them. The CDR3 runs to 14 residues. CDR3 DNA sequence: TGTGCCAGCAGTGAATCGGGGGCCAACACTGAAGCTTTCTTT. It encodes CASSESGANTEAFF.

In the case of this clonotype: This may stem from a read error, because a much larger clone lies one nucleotide away. The rearrangement joins TRBV27 to TRBJ2-7; 9 bases are a match to TRBD2. From germline, CDR1 is MNHEY and CDR2 SMNVEV (reference sequence). This CDR3 spans 15 amino acids. V lost 11 bases to trimming and J lost 6 bases; unmatched junction nucleotides: 17. The CDR3 region is CAGMSWASGISEQYF. Written as DNA, the CDR3 is TGTGCCGGCATGAGCTGGGCTAGCGGGATTAGCGAGCAGTACTTC.

This clonotype was seen at least ten times. The rearrangement links TRBV20-1 to TRBJ1-6; D possibly corresponds to TRBD1 (5 bases). Looked up from germline, CDR1 is DFQATT and CDR2 is SNEGSKA (reference sequence). CDR3 length: 18 residues. V shed 5 bases and J shed 0 bases, with 20 bases lying between them. As DNA, the CDR3 is TGCAGTGCTTATACCCTAGCCCCAGGGAGCTCCTATAATTCACCCCTCCACTTT. It yields the protein CSAYTLAPGSSYNSPLHF.

This clonotype was detected only a few times. V usage is TRBV11-3 and J usage is TRBJ2-4, with no clear D. The ends were cut back, 4 bases at V and 6 bases at J, with 19 bases in the middle. This CDR3 region has 16 residues. Germline loops: CDR1 SGHNT, CDR2 YENEEA. CDR3 in amino acids: CASSSYHWQIGNIQYF. CDR3 coding DNA: TGTGCCAGCAGCTCCTACCATTGGCAGATAGGAAACATTCAGTACTTC.

The chain recombines TRBV2 with TRBJ1-3; perhaps TRBD1 as D (6 bases). The CDR3 has 15 amino acids. V was pared by 6 bases and J by 0 bases, with 12 bases between. From germline, CDR1 is SNHLY and CDR2 FYNNEI. CDR3 DNA: TGTGCCAGCAGACCCAGGACAGTCTCTGGAAACACCATATATTTT. Encoded protein: CASRPRTVSGNTIYF.

This chain uses TRBV7-2 with TRBJ2-7, with 8 bases lining up with TRBD1. V dropped 11 bases and J dropped 7; count of bases not matched to a gene: 16. Germline V gives CDR1 SGHTA, CDR2 FQGNSA. CDR3 length: 14 amino acids. The CDR3 sequence: CAWSRWQGAREQYF. The CDR3 nucleotides are TGTGCCTGGAGTAGGTGGCAGGGGGCACGGGAGCAGTACTTC.

Note on this clonotype: Being one base from a much bigger clone, this may be a read error. The chain has TRBV18 and TRBJ1-1; TRBD1 matches at 10 bases. This CDR3 comprises 16 residues. The germline V gene encodes CDR1 KGHSH and CDR2 LQKENI. Trimming removed 7 bases from V and 4 bases from J; junction bases left unmatched: 12. Written as DNA, the CDR3 is TGTGCCAGCTTAGAAGAGCCGGGACAGGGGTTCACTGAAGCTTTCTTT. Amino acids: CASLEEPGQGFTEAFF.

In its sample, this clonotype was seen a few times. The V and J genes are TRBV30 and TRBJ2-1; a weak D match, TRBD1 (6 bases). Germline V gene data show CDR1 as GTSNPN and CDR2 as SVGIG (reference sequence). The CDR3 contains 11 residues. The CDR3 protein is CAGRYRAEQFF. The CDR3 DNA reads as TGTGCTGGGAGATACAGGGCGGAACAGTTCTTC.

The chain joins TRBV29-1 to TRBJ2-4, with no clear D. V shed 3 bases and J shed 8 bases, with 8 bases lying between them. Germline V gene sequence: CDR1 SQVTM, CDR2 ANQGSEA. The CDR3 is made up of 11 amino acids. CDR3 bases: TGCAGCGTTGATGGGGATCACATTCAGTACTTC. It is translated as CSVDGDHIQYF.

This chain joins TRBV9 and TRBJ2-2, with 15 nucleotides matching TRBD2. CDR3 length: 19 residues. V gave up 4 bases and J gave up 3 bases; unmatched junction bases: 10. The germline V gene has CDR1 SGDLS and CDR2 YYNGEE. The CDR3 nucleotides are TGTGCCAGCAGCACCTGGACTAGCGGGAGGGATGTTTACACCGGGGAGCTGTTTTTT. Encoded protein: CASSTWTSGRDVYTGELFF.

This clonotype showed up many times. The V gene is TRBV11-2, the J gene TRBJ2-7, with D possibly being TRBD1 (6 bases). Per germline, CDR1 SGHAT and CDR2 FQNNGV. Deletions cut 6 bases from V and 1 base from J, with 13 bases between. The CDR3 is 14 residues long. CDR3 amino acids: CASSRNQGSYEQYF. The CDR3 coding sequence is TGTGCCAGCAGTCGTAATCAGGGGTCCTACGAGCAGTACTTC.